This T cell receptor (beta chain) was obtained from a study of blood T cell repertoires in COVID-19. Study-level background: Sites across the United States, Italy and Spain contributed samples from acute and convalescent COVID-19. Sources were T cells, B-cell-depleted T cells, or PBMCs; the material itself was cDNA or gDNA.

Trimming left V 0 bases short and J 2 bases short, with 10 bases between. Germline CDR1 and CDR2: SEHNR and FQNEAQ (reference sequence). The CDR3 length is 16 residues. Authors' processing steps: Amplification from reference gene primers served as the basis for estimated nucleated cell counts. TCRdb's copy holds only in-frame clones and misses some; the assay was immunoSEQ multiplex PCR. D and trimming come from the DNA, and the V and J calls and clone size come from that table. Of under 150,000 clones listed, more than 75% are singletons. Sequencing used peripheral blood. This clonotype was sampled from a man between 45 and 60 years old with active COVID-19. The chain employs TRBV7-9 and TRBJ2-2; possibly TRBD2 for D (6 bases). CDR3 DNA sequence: TGTGCCAGCAGCTTAGCTGGCGGGACTAACACCGGGGAGCTGTTTTTT. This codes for CASSLAGGTNTGELFF.